This T cell receptor (beta chain) emerged from a study of blood T cells in healthy people across ages. Overall study findings and caveats: In these data, TCR beta diversity tracked strongly with naive T cell percentage.

A remark on this clonotype: Its target is not known. The junction shows a germline mismatch at one end, possibly a read error.

Alongside a J-beta primer mix, a sample-barcoded 5' primer served in a second PCR lasting about 7 to 11 cycles. MiXCR, applied by TCRdb to the 5' RACE reads, yields one record per CDR3 protein. Seen here are roughly 700,000 distinct CDR3 sequences, approximately 29% observed once, and the top ten hold less than 20%. The CDR3 is 13 residues long. The source is a woman of 80 years or more in good health. The material sequenced was blood. The chain combines TRBV12-3 or TRBV12-4 with TRBJ2-1; possibly TRBD2 for D (5 bases). CDR3 amino acids: CASGKLRYNEQFF. The CDR3 region has the DNA TGCGCCAGCGGAAAGTTGAGGTACAATGAGCAGTTCTTC.